The 18 T cell receptor beta chains presented below share a single source sample, sequenced in a study of blood T cell repertoires in COVID-19. TCRdb's copy holds only in-frame clones and misses some; the assay was immunoSEQ multiplex PCR. The repertoire holds about 42,000 clones, with around 90% as singletons. The source material was peripheral blood. All receptors derive from a man between 45 and 60 years old with active COVID-19.

The chain recombines TRBV15 with TRBJ1-1; TRBD1 might be the D (5 bases). The V end was cut by 6 bases, the J end by 4 bases, with 15 bases between. The CDR3 extends over 14 amino acids. From germline, CDR1 is LNHNV and CDR2 YYDKDF (reference sequence). This CDR3 reads CATRPGGVSTEAFF. The DNA of the CDR3 is TGTGCCACCAGGCCGGGGGGAGTGAGCACTGAAGCTTTCTTT.

The DNA of the CDR3 is TGTGCCAGCAGCGTACAACCCGGGGAGCTGTTTTTT. Its translation is CASSVQPGELFF. The chain has TRBV7-3 and TRBJ2-2; D not resolved. Germline CDR1 and CDR2: SGHTA and FQGTGA. V was clipped by 5 bases and J by 6 bases, with 7 bases between them. The CDR3 runs 12 residues.

This clone was observed a single time. The chain is built from TRBV19 and TRBJ2-2; weak D call: TRBD2 (7 bases). V lost 5 bases and J lost 8, with 15 bases in between. The germline V gene has CDR1 LNHDA and CDR2 SQIVND (reference sequence). The CDR3 has 14 residues. The CDR3 DNA reads TGTGCCAGTAGTTCTCGGGGGGCAGCGGGGGAGCTGTTTTTT. This codes for CASSSRGAAGELFF.

CDR3 nucleotides: TGTGCCAGCAGCCCTCTAGCGGCACGCACAGATACGCAGTATTTT. It is translated as CASSPLAARTDTQYF. This chain links TRBV7-2 with TRBJ2-3; 7 nucleotides agree with TRBD2. The CDR3 is 15 amino acids. Germline trimming cut 5 bases from V and 1 base from J; bases unmatched to any gene: 6. Germline V gene data show CDR1 as SGHTA and CDR2 as FQGNSA.

The rearrangement joins TRBV6-6 to TRBJ2-3, with 7 bases identical to TRBD2. Per the germline V gene, CDR1 is MNHNY and CDR2 is SVGAGI (reference sequence). The V segment lost 9 bases and the J segment 4 bases; nucleotides outside the gene matches: 13. This CDR3 comprises 15 residues. The CDR3 nucleotides are TGTGCCAGTACCTCCGGGCTAGCGGCTTCAGATACGCAGTATTTT. Translation: CASTSGLAASDTQYF.

The count of this clone is one. The chain combines TRBV28 with TRBJ1-1; D is undetermined. Trimming left V 6 bases short and J 4 bases short, with 24 bases between. Germline-derived CDR1 and CDR2 are MDHEN and SYDVKM. The CDR3 covers 17 residues. DNA of the CDR3: TGTGCCAGCAGCCCTTATGGAGACGGGTCGGTGGGCACTGAAGCTTTCTTT. Protein sequence: CASSPYGDGSVGTEAFF.

This clone is a singleton in its sample. This chain joins TRBV4-1 and TRBJ1-1; no clear D gene. CDR3 length: 13 residues. CDR1 is MGHRA and CDR2 is YSYEKL in the germline V gene. V lost 0 bases, J lost 5 bases, and 7 bases lay in between. CDR3: CASSQDGRTEAFF. As DNA, the CDR3 is TGCGCCAGCAGCCAAGATGGGAGGACTGAAGCTTTCTTT.

This chain joins TRBV14 and TRBJ2-1; a possible D gene is TRBD2 (6 bases). The germline V and J ends were trimmed by 1 base and 0 bases, with 16 bases remaining between them. CDR1 and CDR2 (germline): SGHDN, FVKESK. The length of the CDR3 is 18 residues. For the CDR3, the DNA is TGTGCCAGCAGCCAAGGTGGAATTAGCGGCAGCTCCTACAATGAGCAGTTCTTC. As protein: CASSQGGISGSSYNEQFF. Using reference TRBV14 and TRBJ2-1 for the parts outside the CDR3, the full variable domain is EAGVTQFPSHSVIEKGQTVTLRCDPISGHDNLYWYRRVMGKEIKFLLHFVKESKQDESGMPNNRFLAERTGGTYSTLKVQPAELEDSGVYFCASSQGGISGSSYNEQFFGPGTRLTVL.

The V call is TRBV5-6, the J call TRBJ1-1; D call uncertain. Trimming took off 0 bases at V and 0 bases at J, with 9 bases between the two ends. CDR1 is SGHDT and CDR2 is YYEEEE in the germline V gene. The CDR3 length is 15 residues. The chain's CDR3 is CASSLGRLMNTEAFF. The CDR3 bases are TGTGCCAGCAGCTTGGGTCGGTTAATGAACACTGAAGCTTTCTTT.

This chain uses TRBV7-9 with TRBJ1-2; 10 bases are shared with TRBD1. Germline trimming cut 4 bases from V and 7 bases from J; bases unmatched to any gene: 9. There are 15 residues in the CDR3. CDR1 SEHNR and CDR2 FQNEAQ come from the germline V gene (reference sequence). CDR3 region: CASSSTGTGVGGYTF. DNA for the CDR3: TGTGCCAGCAGCTCAACCGGGACAGGGGTAGGTGGCTACACCTTC.

This clone was counted between two and nine times. V is TRBV7-8 and J is TRBJ1-1, with D maybe TRBD1 (6 bases). The CDR3 length is 18 residues. V dropped 4 bases and J dropped 0 bases, with 21 bases sitting between them. Per germline, CDR1 SGHVS and CDR2 FQNEAQ. The CDR3 DNA reads as TGTGCCAGCAGCTCGAGGGATGTGTCAGGGGACATGAACACTGAAGCTTTCTTT. This codes for CASSSRDVSGDMNTEAFF.

A few counts support this clone. J is TRBJ1-1 and V is TRBV10-3; tentative D call: TRBD1 (5 bases). The V gene lost 4 bases and the J gene lost 5 bases, with 14 bases spanning the gap. This CDR3 comprises 14 residues. Germline CDR1 reads ENHRY; CDR2 reads SYGVKD. CDR3 sequence (DNA): TGTGCCATCAGTGTGGGTGGGGGGAAAACTGAAGCTTTCTTT. Protein product: CAISVGGGKTEAFF.

J is TRBJ1-5 and V is TRBV12-3 or TRBV12-4, with a possible D match to TRBD1 (6 bases). The CDR3 is 13 amino acids. V gave up 5 bases and J gave up 5 bases, with 10 bases separating them. This CDR3 reads CASSKQGDQPQHF. CDR3 nucleotides: TGTGCCAGCAGTAAACAGGGCGATCAGCCCCAGCATTTT.

This clone came up once. The gene calls are TRBV6-5 and TRBJ2-7; 9 bases are a match to TRBD1. The junction had 9 bases not matched to a gene; V was cut back by 8 bases and J by 1 base. Germline lookup yields CDR1 MNHEY and CDR2 SVGAGI. The CDR3 runs to 15 residues. The CDR3 sequence: CASGKTGQGSYEQYF. As DNA, the CDR3 is TGTGCCAGCGGAAAAACGGGACAGGGTTCCTACGAGCAGTACTTC.

The gene calls are TRBV15 and TRBJ2-2; unclear D gene. This CDR3 contains 15 residues. Trimming took 0 bases from V and 1 from J, leaving 6 bases between them. CDR1 and CDR2 (germline): LNHNV, YYDKDF (reference sequence). The CDR3 DNA reads as TGTGCCACCAGCAGAGATCTAATGAACACCGGGGAGCTGTTTTTT. It codes for CATSRDLMNTGELFF. Complete variable domain (other parts from reference TRBV15 and TRBJ2-2): DAMVIQNPRYQVTQFGKPVTLSCSQTLNHNVMYWYQQKSSQAPKLLFHYYDKDFNNEADTPDNFQSRRPNTSFCFLDIRSPGLGDTAMYLCATSRDLMNTGELFFGEGSRLTVL.

The CDR3 DNA is TGTGCCAGCTCACCCCCTACCGGTCGTCAGAACACTGAAGCTTTCTTT. Residues: CASSPPTGRQNTEAFF. The V and J genes are TRBV18 and TRBJ1-1; no firm D call. CDR1 and CDR2 from the germline V gene are KGHSH and LQKENI. Trimming shortened V by 3 bases and J by 1 base, and 15 bases separated the two germline ends. This CDR3 is 16 amino acids long.

The chain carries TRBV7-2 and TRBJ1-4, with D unclear. V was clipped by 5 bases and J by 8 bases, with 18 bases between them. There are 15 residues in the CDR3. In germline, CDR1 is SGHTA, CDR2 FQGNSA. The CDR3 DNA sequence: TGTGCCAGCAGCCTACTCGGGGTAATCGGGGAAAAACTGTTTTTT. The encoded protein is CASSLLGVIGEKLFF. The whole variable domain, remainder taken from reference TRBV7-2 and TRBJ1-4, is GAGVSQSPSNKVTEKGKDVELRCDPISGHTALYWYRQSLGQGLEFLIYFQGNSAPDKSGLPSDRFSAERTGGSVSTLTIQRTQQEDSAVYLCASSLLGVIGEKLFFGSGTQLSVL.

The CDR3 reads CSASLQPEKLFF. For the CDR3, the DNA is TGCAGTGCTAGTTTACAGCCTGAAAAACTGTTTTTT. This chain connects TRBV20-1 to TRBJ1-4; D remains unclear. Germline-derived CDR1 and CDR2 are DFQATT and SNEGSKA (reference sequence). The CDR3 loop spans 12 amino acids. V lost 3 bases and J lost 7, with 9 bases in between.